This T cell receptor beta chain was recovered during a study of beta chain features in type 1 diabetes. This clone has more than one count but fewer than ten. The target antigen is unknown. Averaging approximately 120 mL, one heparinised blood draw came from each individual donor. Cell sorting via CD45RO/CCR7/CD25/CD127/CD95/CD27 was performed to obtain CD4+ naive, central memory, regulatory and stem cell-like memory cells. Study-level findings and limits: Shorter TCRB CDR3s, moderately but significantly so, marked every one of the four CD4+ subsets in Type 1 diabetes patients. In the patient group, naive, central memory and Treg TCRB repertoires seemed more alike than in the healthy donor group. Any HLA effect on TCRB rearrangement was left unresolved by small sub-analyses.

Every bit of the isolated RNA underwent reverse transcription, so sequencing read expressed TCRB transcripts. The data were produced by immunoSEQ multiplex PCR, yet TCRdb's version contains in-frame clones alone and is incomplete. The top ten clones hold roughly 0.015% of a sample with 280,000 or so clones, approximately 16% of them seen once. This clonotype was sampled from a man aged 18 to 35 with type 1 diabetes. The sequenced material came from naive CD4+ T cells from blood.

The CDR3 is CASSLGQGLSDTQYF. The CDR3 coding sequence is TGTGCCAGTAGCCTCGGACAGGGGTTATCGGATACGCAGTATTTT. The V call is TRBV19, the J call TRBJ2-3, with 9 nucleotides matching TRBD1. Trimming removed 6 bases from V and 6 bases from J; junction bases left unmatched: 10. Germline assignment: CDR1 LNHDA and CDR2 SQIVND (reference sequence). The CDR3 loop spans 15 amino acids.